The 7 T cell receptor beta chains given below trace back to one sample, sequenced in a study of blood T cell repertoires in COVID-19. The repertoire was sequenced with immunoSEQ multiplex PCR; TCRdb's copy has only in-frame clones and lacks some. The sample holds about 140,000 clones; 84% are singletons and the top ten take approximately 40%. The sample taken for sequencing was peripheral blood. The receptors originated from a human donor in a cohort sampled during active COVID-19.

The count of this clone is one. V gene TRBV4-2 combines with J gene TRBJ1-2, with a tentative D call TRBD1 (5 bases). CDR1 is LGHNA, CDR2 YNFKEQ, per germline. The CDR3 runs 15 residues. V shed 0 bases and J shed 1 base, with 9 bases lying between them. DNA for the CDR3: TGTGCCAGCAGCCAAGATCAGGGCATTAACTATGGCTACACCTTC. Its translation is CASSQDQGINYGYTF.

In its sample, this clone was seen many times. This chain links TRBV28 with TRBJ1-2, with 8 bases that match TRBD1. The ends lost 6 bases at V and 7 bases at J; junction bases unmatched: 19. The CDR3 sequence is 17 residues long. Germline V lookup: CDR1 MDHEN, CDR2 SYDVKM. This chain's CDR3 is CASSTLTGVLNVGGYTF. The CDR3 nucleotides read TGTGCCAGCAGCACTCTGACAGGGGTCCTAAATGTCGGTGGCTACACCTTC.

This clone was detected only a few times. The V call is TRBV19, the J call TRBJ1-1, with D possibly TRBD1 on 6 matching bases. Germline V gene sequence: CDR1 LNHDA, CDR2 SQIVND (reference sequence). The germline V and J ends were trimmed by 8 bases and 4 bases, with 14 bases remaining between them. The CDR3 is 13 residues long. CDR3 DNA: TGTGCCAGTCAGATCCCAGGGGTCACTGAAGCTTTCTTT. Translation gives CASQIPGVTEAFF.

The V gene is TRBV11-3, the J gene TRBJ2-5, with a tentative D call TRBD2 (6 bases). Per the germline V gene, CDR1 is SGHNT and CDR2 is YENEEA. V was clipped by 5 bases and J by 5 bases, with 18 bases between them. CDR3 length equals 15 residues. CDR3 nucleotides: TGTGCCAGCAGCCACCGCACTGGGGCGGGGGAGACCCAGTACTTC. This translates into CASSHRTGAGETQYF.

The chain recombines TRBV19 with TRBJ1-3; possible D gene TRBD1, 6 bases. The V end lost 3 bases, the J end lost 5 bases, and 17 bases lay between the germline ends. The CDR3 consists of 16 residues. The germline gives CDR1 LNHDA, CDR2 SQIVND (reference sequence). The CDR3 protein is CASSITPTGPRNTIYF. CDR3 nucleotides: TGTGCCAGTAGTATCACCCCAACAGGGCCCAGAAACACCATATATTTT.

J is TRBJ1-2 and V is TRBV28, with D uncertain. Per germline, CDR1 MDHEN and CDR2 SYDVKM. Between the trimmed V and J ends, which lost 3 bases and 4 bases, there was a span of 6 bases. The CDR3 has 12 amino acids. The CDR3 sequence is CASSLESYGYTF. CDR3 nucleotide sequence: TGTGCCAGCAGTTTGGAGTCCTATGGCTACACCTTC.

Only one count was recorded for this clone. This chain connects TRBV29-1 to TRBJ2-3, with TRBD1 matching 9 bases. Unmatched junction bases numbered 20, after V lost 6 bases and J lost 4 bases. From germline, CDR1 is SQVTM and CDR2 ANQGSEA. The CDR3 spans 18 residues. The CDR3 coding sequence is TGCAGCGTCGACCGATACCTGGGACAGGGAAGTAGCCCAGATACGCAGTATTTT. It encodes CSVDRYLGQGSSPDTQYF.